This TCR beta chain was sequenced in a study of cytomegalovirus exposure and HLA in healthy donors. Looking at the study overall: Membership in the Caucasian-associated ancestry cluster was found for about four fifths of a few hundred genotyped donors.

Study-wide points: A likely sequencing artifact accounted for one observed cluster of highly shared sequence variants. According to the study, 180 or so TCR beta chains were cytomegalovirus-associated.

V gave up 0 bases and J gave up 4 bases, with 4 bases separating them. This CDR3 spans 13 amino acids. Per the germline V gene, CDR1 is LNHNV and CDR2 is YYDKDF (reference sequence). On this clone: Its antigen is not identified.

PCR amplification relied on 60 Vbeta primers (plus 13 Jbeta primers). Assay used: immunoSEQ multiplex PCR; TCRdb lists only in-frame clones, some missing. The sample shows about 34,000 clones, approximately 87% of them seen only once. It was healthy bone marrow donors who served as donors. Sequencing input: PBMCs. The receptor comes from a boy between 10 and 17 years old in good health and CMV-seronegative. The chain links TRBV15 to TRBJ1-5; unclear D gene. CDR3 DNA: TGTGCCACCAGCAGAGATTTAAATCAGCCCCAGCATTTT. Amino acids: CATSRDLNQPQHF.